One and the same sample provided the 22 T cell receptor beta chains below, sequenced in a study of control samples from healthy donors and cancer patients. The method was immunoSEQ multiplex PCR; TCRdb's version includes in-frame clones alone and lacks a portion of them. The sample lists 100,000 to 150,000 clones, around nine tenths seen once, with less than 6% in the top ten. The specimen was blood. The receptors shown here come from a man aged 18 to 29 in good health.

J is TRBJ2-1 and V is TRBV5-1; D is uncertain. Germline V gene data show CDR1 as SGHRS and CDR2 as YFSETQ. V was shortened by 3 bases and J by 6 bases, with 13 bases between the two germline ends. The CDR3 has 14 residues. This CDR3 reads CASSSIDWRNEQFF. The CDR3 coding sequence is TGCGCCAGCAGCTCCATCGACTGGCGCAATGAGCAGTTCTTC.

This clone came up once. The rearrangement uses TRBV19 and TRBJ1-5; D may be TRBD1 (6 bases). Per germline, CDR1 LNHDA and CDR2 SQIVND (reference sequence). This CDR3 contains 17 residues. Between the trimmed V and J ends, which lost 4 bases and 4 bases, there was a span of 20 bases. DNA for the CDR3: TGTGCCAGTAGTACGGGACCGCTAATAAGGGGGAATCAGCCCCAGCATTTT. The encoded protein is CASSTGPLIRGNQPQHF. Drawing the rest from reference TRBV19 and TRBJ1-5, the complete variable domain is DGGITQSPKYLFRKEGQNVTLSCEQNLNHDAMYWYRQDPGQGLRLIYYSQIVNDFQKGDIAEGYSVSREKKESFPLTVTSAQKNPTAFYLCASSTGPLIRGNQPQHFGDGTRLSIL.

The chain combines TRBV4-2 with TRBJ1-6; no firm D call. V gave up 0 bases and J gave up 6 bases, with 9 bases separating them. Germline loops: CDR1 LGHNA, CDR2 YNFKEQ. CDR3 length: 15 residues. The CDR3 is CASSQEVTGNSPLHF. The CDR3 DNA reads TGTGCCAGCAGCCAAGAAGTGACGGGTAATTCACCCCTCCACTTT.

CDR3 in amino acids: CASSEAQGGEQFF. The DNA for the CDR3 is TGTGCCAGCAGCGAGGCCCAGGGCGGTGAGCAGTTCTTC. This chain uses TRBV9 with TRBJ2-1; TRBD1 might be the D (5 bases). From germline, CDR1 is SGDLS and CDR2 YYNGEE. With 3 bases removed from V and 9 bases from J, the gap between germline ends came to 13 bases. This CDR3 has 13 amino acids.

This clone showed up just once. The rearrangement joins TRBV5-6 to TRBJ1-2; D is ambiguous. Germline V lookup: CDR1 SGHDT, CDR2 YYEEEE. The CDR3 totals 14 residues. Trimming took off 4 bases at V and 4 bases at J, with 14 bases between the two ends. The CDR3 reads CASSARSNLYGYTF. The CDR3, as DNA: TGTGCCAGCAGCGCACGGTCTAACCTCTATGGCTACACCTTC.

The J gene is TRBJ1-2, the V gene TRBV5-1, with D tentatively TRBD1 (6 bases). V lost 0 bases and J lost 6, with 12 bases in between. Per germline, CDR1 SGHRS and CDR2 YFSETQ. The CDR3 loop spans 14 amino acids. The CDR3 spells CASSLGLGADGYTF. DNA for the CDR3: TGCGCCAGCAGCTTGGGCCTGGGGGCAGATGGCTACACCTTC.

The CDR3 nucleotides are TGTGCCAGTAGTATCGCACCGGGACAGCCTGGGGCGATCACTGAAGCTTTCTTT. Translating gives CASSIAPGQPGAITEAFF. The V and J genes are TRBV19 and TRBJ1-1; 7 positions agree with TRBD1. V gave up 3 bases and J gave up 4 bases; unmatched junction bases: 17. CDR1 LNHDA and CDR2 SQIVND come from the germline V gene (reference sequence). The CDR3 is 18 amino acids.

The chain joins TRBV2 to TRBJ2-5, with TRBD2 matching over 7 bases. Unmatched junction bases numbered 8, after V lost 6 bases and J lost 4 bases. Germline CDR1 is SNHLY and CDR2 is FYNNEI. There are 14 residues in the CDR3. CDR3 sequence reads: CASRETSPAETQYF. CDR3 bases: TGTGCCAGCAGAGAGACTAGCCCGGCAGAGACCCAGTACTTC.

This rearrangement joins TRBV2 to TRBJ2-2; D unclear. Between the trimmed V and J ends, which lost 8 bases and 4 bases, there was a span of 5 bases. CDR3 length equals 11 residues. CDR1 is SNHLY and CDR2 is FYNNEI in the germline V gene. The CDR3 region has the DNA TGTGCCAGCGGCAGCACCGGGGAGCTGTTTTTT. Protein: CASGSTGELFF.

The J gene is TRBJ2-1, the V gene TRBV15; D call uncertain. Germline CDR1 reads LNHNV; CDR2 reads YYDKDF (reference sequence). Trimming took off 1 base at V and 1 base at J, with 8 bases between the two ends. The CDR3 extends over 15 amino acids. The CDR3 region is CATSRGANSYNEQFF. The CDR3 nucleotides read TGTGCCACCAGCAGAGGGGCCAATTCCTACAATGAGCAGTTCTTC.

V and J are TRBV11-2 and TRBJ2-7; possibly TRBD2 for D (6 bases). The CDR3 is 14 residues long. CDR1 and CDR2 (germline): SGHAT, FQNNGV. Trimming cost V 7 bases and J 0 bases, with 13 bases left between them. CDR3 in amino acids: CASNRAGSSYEQYF. The CDR3, as DNA: TGTGCCAGCAACCGGGCGGGGAGCTCCTACGAGCAGTACTTC.

The V call is TRBV7-9, the J call TRBJ2-1; D is unclear. The germline V and J ends were trimmed by 3 bases and 9 bases, with 18 bases remaining between them. Germline-derived CDR1 and CDR2 are SEHNR and FQNEAQ (reference sequence). The CDR3 is 15 amino acids. The CDR3: CASSFNSQGRSEQFF. CDR3 bases: TGTGCCAGCAGCTTTAACTCGCAAGGTAGATCTGAGCAGTTCTTC.

This clone was seen only once. This chain connects TRBV29-1 to TRBJ2-7; 8 positions match TRBD2. Germline CDR1 is SQVTM and CDR2 is ANQGSEA. J was trimmed by 6 bases and V by 7 bases; bases with no gene match: 11. This CDR3 is built from 13 residues. The CDR3 coding sequence is TGCAGCGCTCGGGGGGGCTTACGGGGCGAGCAGTACTTC. It codes for CSARGGLRGEQYF.

This rearrangement joins TRBV6-1 to TRBJ2-7, with no clear D. Trimming pared 3 bases from V and 5 bases from J, leaving 8 bases between. The CDR3 spans 12 residues. Germline CDR1 MNHNS, CDR2 SASEGT. The CDR3 is CASSDVFDEQYF. The CDR3 DNA reads TGTGCCAGCAGTGATGTGTTCGACGAGCAGTACTTC.

J is TRBJ2-5 and V is TRBV19; a weak D match, TRBD1 (5 bases). From germline, CDR1 is LNHDA and CDR2 SQIVND (reference sequence). The CDR3 is made up of 15 amino acids. V was trimmed by 3 bases and J by 5 bases, leaving 16 bases between them. For the CDR3, the DNA is TGTGCCAGTAGTATGGGGCAGGGAAGATGGGAGACCCAGTACTTC. It translates to CASSMGQGRWETQYF.

The chain recombines TRBV6-1 with TRBJ1-2; a possible D gene is TRBD1 (6 bases). Germline-derived CDR1 and CDR2 are MNHNS and SASEGT. Trimming removed 2 bases at V and 6 bases at J, with 7 bases between. There are 12 residues in the CDR3. CDR3 sequence (DNA): TGTGCCAGCAGTGAACAGGGGAATGGCTACACCTTC. Translation gives CASSEQGNGYTF.

The chain couples TRBV10-3 to TRBJ2-3; 15 bases match TRBD2. There are 19 residues in the CDR3. The ends lost 6 bases at V and 1 base at J; junction bases unmatched: 11. Looked up from germline, CDR1 is ENHRY and CDR2 is SYGVKD. DNA for the CDR3: TGTGCCATCAGCAAGGGACTAGCGGGGGGTCCGGGGCGCACAGATACGCAGTATTTT. It yields the protein CAISKGLAGGPGRTDTQYF.

The chain recombines TRBV11-2 with TRBJ1-2; D uncertain. V lost 8 bases and J 4 bases, leaving 29 bases between the germline ends. CDR3 length equals 18 residues. Germline-derived CDR1 and CDR2 are SGHAT and FQNNGV. The CDR3 sequence is CASRSAGLQSSPIYGYTF. CDR3 coding DNA: TGTGCCAGCCGTTCGGCGGGGTTACAGTCGAGCCCAATCTATGGCTACACCTTC. Looking up the rest from reference TRBV11-2 and TRBJ1-2 gives the full variable domain: EAGVAQSPRYKIIEKRQSVAFWCNPISGHATLYWYQQILGQGPKLLIQFQNNGVVDDSQLPKDRFSAERLKGVDSTLKIQPAKLEDSAVYLCASRSAGLQSSPIYGYTFGSGTRLTVV.

The chain combines TRBV4-1 with TRBJ2-3, with D possibly TRBD2 on 7 matching bases. Trimming removed 1 base at V and 4 bases at J, with 9 bases between. Looked up from germline, CDR1 is MGHRA and CDR2 is YSYEKL. This CDR3 contains 14 residues. The CDR3, as DNA: TGCGCCAGCAGCCAAGGGGGGGGCGCAGATACGCAGTATTTT. Residues: CASSQGGGADTQYF.

This clone was counted once. The rearrangement links TRBV23-1 to TRBJ2-7; perhaps D is TRBD1 or TRBD2 (5 bases each). TRBV23-1 is filed as an ORF, its function uncertain. V lost 4 bases and J 7 bases, leaving 5 bases between the germline ends. The CDR3 spans 10 residues. CDR3 region: CASSRGEQYF. The DNA of the CDR3 is TGCGCCAGCAGTCGGGGGGAGCAGTACTTC.

V gene TRBV7-9 combines with J gene TRBJ2-5; 8 nucleotides align to TRBD1. Germline V gene lookup returns CDR1 SEHNR and CDR2 FQNEAQ (reference sequence). The V segment lost 7 bases and the J segment 3 bases; nucleotides outside the gene matches: 10. The CDR3 sequence is 15 residues long. The CDR3: CASTVPGQGEETQYF. CDR3 bases: TGTGCCAGCACCGTACCCGGACAGGGCGAAGAGACCCAGTACTTC.

The chain has TRBV9 and TRBJ1-6; D remains unclear. CDR1 and CDR2 from the germline V gene are SGDLS and YYNGEE. The CDR3 extends over 15 amino acids. Trimming pared 4 bases from V and 8 bases from J, leaving 16 bases between. The CDR3 sequence is CASSSQKSRDSPLHF. The CDR3 DNA reads as TGTGCCAGCAGCTCCCAGAAATCCAGAGATTCACCCCTCCACTTT.